The 2 T cell receptor beta chains below all came from one sample that was sequenced in a study of blood T cell repertoires in COVID-19. Assay used: immunoSEQ multiplex PCR; TCRdb lists only in-frame clones, some missing. The profile shows over 75,000 clones, around four fifths of them singletons. Material: peripheral blood. These receptors were collected from a man between 65 and 80 years old with acute or convalescent COVID-19.

This clone was counted a single time. V usage is TRBV6-5 and J usage is TRBJ1-1; a possible D gene is TRBD1 (5 bases). Trimming pared 10 bases from V and 2 bases from J, leaving 14 bases between. The CDR3 loop spans 13 amino acids. Germline V gene sequence: CDR1 MNHEY, CDR2 SVGAGI. The CDR3 sequence: CATYWTQNTEAFF. The CDR3 nucleotides read TGTGCCACCTACTGGACACAAAACACTGAAGCTTTCTTT.

The chain uses TRBV5-4 and TRBJ2-5; no definite D call. Trimming removed 1 base from V and 2 bases from J, with 6 bases in between. The CDR3 contains 13 residues. CDR1 and CDR2 (germline): SGHNT, YYREEE (reference sequence). CDR3 DNA: TGTGCCAGCAGCTTGAGACTTCAAGAGACCCAGTACTTC. This sequence encodes CASSLRLQETQYF.